These 22 T cell receptor beta chains originate from one sample sequenced in a study of blood T cell repertoires in COVID-19 (dated by TCRdb to between 2020 and 2021). The library was produced with the immunoSEQ multiplex PCR assay. TCRdb took this table from immuneACCESS and kept in-frame rearrangements with V and J called. Such tables lack part of the clones; where checked against another copy, unresolved V genes explain under half of the gap, and the rest is unexplained. The sample table contains about 480,000 clones; only one count was recorded for roughly 90% of them. The ten largest clones add up to about 1.7% of the sample. Source material: PBMCs or T cells enriched from blood (not recorded which). The receptors stem from a woman aged 40-49 years who had recovered from COVID-19.

This clone showed up just once. Other DNA sequences in the same sample also yield this CDR3. The rearrangement uses TRBV18 and TRBJ1-1; 7 bases match TRBD1. The germline V gene encodes CDR1 KGHSH and CDR2 LQKENI. Germline trimming cut 1 base from V and 4 bases from J; bases unmatched to any gene: 3. The CDR3 has 14 amino acids. This CDR3 is CASSPQGAGTEAFF. The CDR3 coding sequence is TGTGCCAGCTCACCACAGGGGGCTGGCACTGAAGCTTTCTTT.

This chain joins TRBV27 and TRBJ2-7; D gene ambiguous. The CDR3 length is 14 residues. Germline lookup yields CDR1 MNHEY and CDR2 SMNVEV (reference sequence). Trimming cost V 0 bases and J 0 bases, with 6 bases left between them. The DNA for the CDR3 is TGTGCCAGCAGTTTATCGAAGCCCTCCTACGAGCAGTACTTC. Translating it yields CASSLSKPSYEQYF.

This sequence joins TRBV7-2 and TRBJ2-5; 15 positions agree with TRBD2. Germline-derived CDR1 and CDR2 are SGHTA and FQGNSA. The CDR3 is made up of 18 amino acids. The junction had 8 bases not matched to a gene; V was cut back by 3 bases and J by 3 bases. The CDR3 nucleotides are TGTGCCAGCAGCTTGGCGGGACTAGCGGGAGGTTATAAAGAGACCCAGTACTTC. Amino acid sequence: CASSLAGLAGGYKETQYF.

V is TRBV5-8 and J is TRBJ1-2; 10 nucleotides agree with TRBD1. Germline V gene data show CDR1 as SGHTS and CDR2 as YDEGEE. The ends lost 4 bases at V and 5 bases at J; junction bases unmatched: 11. CDR3 length: 16 residues. CDR3 protein: CASSREFGTGVYGYTF. The CDR3 DNA reads as TGTGCCAGCAGCCGGGAGTTCGGGACAGGGGTATATGGCTACACCTTC.

The chain carries TRBV7-9 and TRBJ2-6; TRBD1 might be the D (6 bases). The germline V gene has CDR1 SEHNR and CDR2 FQNEAQ (reference sequence). Trimming cost V 4 bases and J 0 bases, with 16 bases left between them. This CDR3 has 18 residues. The CDR3 spells CASSWQGKALSGANVLTF. DNA for the CDR3: TGTGCCAGCAGCTGGCAGGGGAAGGCTCTCTCTGGGGCCAACGTCCTGACTTTC.

The chain links TRBV4-2 to TRBJ2-1, with a possible D match to TRBD2 (5 bases). This CDR3 comprises 16 residues. Germline V CDR1 and CDR2: LGHNA, YNFKEQ. V lost 1 base, J lost 6 bases, and 16 bases lay in between. The CDR3 here is CASSQVEGPEGNEQFF. The DNA of the CDR3 is TGTGCCAGCAGCCAAGTGGAAGGCCCTGAGGGCAATGAGCAGTTCTTC.

This clone occurred a few times. The chain couples TRBV4-3 to TRBJ1-6; 9 bases align to TRBD1. The CDR3 runs 16 residues. Germline-derived CDR1 and CDR2 are LGHNA and YSLEER. After removal of 2 bases from V and 9 bases from J, the junction contained 8 bases not matched to a gene. The CDR3 sequence is CASSQKPGTGSSPLHF. The CDR3 DNA reads as TGCGCCAGCAGCCAAAAACCAGGGACAGGGAGTTCACCCCTCCACTTT.

CDR3 loop: CASSVAGDSSYEQYF. Here the CDR3 DNA reads TGTGCCAGCTCCGTAGCGGGAGATTCATCCTACGAGCAGTACTTC. This chain joins TRBV18 and TRBJ2-7; the match to TRBD2 covers 9 bases. This CDR3 is 15 amino acids long. Looked up from germline, CDR1 is KGHSH and CDR2 is LQKENI. V lost 6 bases, J lost 1 base, and 7 bases stayed unmatched.

This chain joins TRBV7-9 and TRBJ2-1; D uncertain. CDR3 length: 17 amino acids. CDR1 is SEHNR and CDR2 is FQNEAQ in the germline V gene (reference sequence). Trimming took 2 bases from V and 5 from J, leaving 19 bases between them. The CDR3 DNA sequence: TGTGCCAGCAGCTTATCTCCACTTCAAGCGTTCGACAATGAGCAGTTCTTC. Its protein product is CASSLSPLQAFDNEQFF.

For the CDR3, the DNA is TGCGCCAGCAGCCAAGATCCGGGGGGCCGGGGTGTGGAGACCCAGTACTTC. Translating it yields CASSQDPGGRGVETQYF. V is TRBV4-3 and J is TRBJ2-5, with a weak D call TRBD2 (7 bases). CDR1 LGHNA and CDR2 YSLEER come from the germline V gene. The germline V and J ends were trimmed by 0 bases and 5 bases, with 19 bases remaining between them. CDR3 length: 17 amino acids.

The chain is built from TRBV2 and TRBJ1-1; possibly TRBD1 for D (5 bases). The CDR3 length is 13 residues. Germline-derived CDR1 and CDR2 are SNHLY and FYNNEI. V was clipped by 3 bases and J by 11 bases, with 16 bases between them. This CDR3 is CASSDRGGTPAFF. CDR3 bases: TGTGCCAGCAGTGATCGAGGCGGGACCCCCGCTTTCTTT.

The chain is built from TRBV29-1 and TRBJ1-2; a weak D match, TRBD1 (5 bases). With 5 bases removed from V and 4 bases from J, the gap between germline ends came to 8 bases. Germline assignment: CDR1 SQVTM and CDR2 ANQGSEA. There are 11 residues in the CDR3. The CDR3 reads CSVRDSYGYTF. The CDR3 nucleotides read TGCAGCGTTCGAGACAGCTATGGCTACACCTTC. The full variable domain, rest sourced from reference TRBV29-1 and TRBJ1-2, is SAVISQKPSRDICQRGTSLTIQCQVDSQVTMMFWYRQQPGQSLTLIATANQGSEATYESGFVIDKFPISRPNLTFSTLTVSNMSPEDSSIYLCSVRDSYGYTFGSGTRLTVV.

The J gene is TRBJ1-1, the V gene TRBV6-5; D remains unclear. Germline loops: CDR1 MNHEY, CDR2 SVGAGI. Between the trimmed V and J ends, which lost 4 bases and 3 bases, there was a span of 6 bases. The CDR3 covers 12 residues. This CDR3 is CASSFGHTEAFF. CDR3 DNA sequence: TGTGCCAGCAGTTTTGGGCACACTGAAGCTTTCTTT.

The CDR3 reads CAWSVERWRSSSGEGGQRFF. The CDR3 coding sequence is TGTGCCTGGAGTGTAGAGAGGTGGCGTTCTAGCTCGGGAGAAGGTGGTCAGAGGTTCTTC. The V gene is TRBV30, the J gene TRBJ2-1; weak D call: TRBD2 (6 bases). Germline V lookup: CDR1 GTSNPN, CDR2 SVGIG (reference sequence). This CDR3 spans 20 amino acids. V was pared by 0 bases and J by 15 bases, with 39 bases between.

The CDR3 spells CSVEDRRGFNIQYF. CDR3 DNA: TGCAGCGTTGAAGACCGCAGGGGTTTCAACATTCAGTACTTC. This chain uses TRBV29-1 with TRBJ2-4; D might be TRBD1 (6 bases). The CDR3 is 14 amino acids. Germline CDR1 reads SQVTM; CDR2 reads ANQGSEA. The V gene lost 0 bases and the J gene lost 7 bases, with 13 bases spanning the gap.

Only one count was recorded for this clone. This chain uses TRBV27 with TRBJ1-1; no definite D call. Trimming cost V 0 bases and J 0 bases, with 14 bases left between them. In germline, CDR1 is MNHEY, CDR2 SMNVEV (reference sequence). The CDR3 length is 17 residues. This CDR3 is CASSLSVITIMNTEAFF. CDR3 DNA: TGTGCCAGCAGTTTATCAGTGATAACTATCATGAACACTGAAGCTTTCTTT.

The chain recombines TRBV5-4 with TRBJ2-3; a possible D gene is TRBD2 (6 bases). Per germline, CDR1 SGHNT and CDR2 YYREEE (reference sequence). V was trimmed by 0 bases and J by 6 bases, leaving 11 bases between them. The CDR3 is 14 residues long. The DNA of the CDR3 is TGTGCCAGCAGCTTGGGAGCGAGCGGGGATACGCAGTATTTT. It yields the protein CASSLGASGDTQYF.

V usage is TRBV27 and J usage is TRBJ2-7; 13 nucleotides agree with TRBD2. The CDR3 covers 16 residues. Germline CDR1 MNHEY, CDR2 SMNVEV (reference sequence). V was clipped by 6 bases and J by 4 bases; unmatched bases: 9. This chain's CDR3 is CASSRVLAGGPYEQYF. CDR3 bases: TGTGCCAGCAGCCGTGTACTAGCGGGAGGGCCGTACGAGCAGTACTTC.

The chain carries TRBV28 and TRBJ2-1; 9 bases line up with TRBD1. Germline V lookup: CDR1 MDHEN, CDR2 SYDVKM. The CDR3 consists of 14 residues. V lost 6 bases, J lost 5 bases, and 5 bases stayed unmatched. The CDR3 protein is CASRSGTGHNEQFF. The CDR3 nucleotides read TGTGCCAGCAGATCAGGGACAGGGCACAATGAGCAGTTCTTC.

The chain joins TRBV19 to TRBJ2-5; TRBD1 aligns across 10 bases. CDR3 length equals 16 residues. CDR1 is LNHDA, CDR2 SQIVND, per germline (reference sequence). With V trimmed by 5 bases and J by 4 bases, 10 bases remained unmatched. The CDR3 DNA follows: TGTGCCAGTAGTCCCGGGACAGGGGCGAGGGGAGAGACCCAGTACTTC. This gives the protein CASSPGTGARGETQYF.

V usage is TRBV24-1 and J usage is TRBJ1-1; 9 bases are shared with TRBD1. V lost 4 bases, J lost 0 bases, and 8 bases stayed unmatched. The V gene's germline CDR1 is KGHDR and CDR2 SFDVKD. The CDR3 runs 17 residues. CDR3 protein: CATSEMDRGYLNTEAFF. For the CDR3, the DNA is TGTGCCACCAGTGAAATGGACAGGGGATATTTGAACACTGAAGCTTTCTTT.

The V gene is TRBV11-3, the J gene TRBJ2-1, with TRBD2 identical over 7 bases. CDR1 is SGHNT, CDR2 YENEEA, per germline. Trimming at V came to 5 bases and at J to 0 bases, leaving 4 bases not matched to a gene. The CDR3 loop spans 15 amino acids. The CDR3 protein is CASSQSGASYNEQFF. The CDR3 bases are TGTGCCAGCAGCCAAAGCGGGGCCTCCTACAATGAGCAGTTCTTC.